These T cell receptor beta chains were read from a single sample in a study of T cell responses to AZD1222 COVID-19 vaccine. Profiled with immunoSEQ multiplex PCR; TCRdb holds only in-frame clones, not every one. Of 85,000 to 120,000 clones listed, approximately 84% were seen once; the top ten hold 17%. The sequences come from peripheral blood, collected on day 0 of AZD1222 vaccination. The source is an adult in good health. CDR3s include the opening cysteine and the closing phenylalanine or tryptophan. The order of the fields is clone size, D gene, J gene, V gene, CDR3 DNA, CDR3 protein. The D gene is left open where the match is weak. Clone size appears in some rows only: once, few, many, or a class for an expanded clone.

abundance: -
d_gene: -
j_gene: TRBJ1-1
v_gene: TRBV14
CDR3nt: TGTGCCAGCAGCCAAGCTACAGTCTGGGCCAGGAACACTGAAGCTTTCTTT
CDR3aa: CASSQATVWARNTEAFF

abundance: -
d_gene: -
j_gene: TRBJ2-3
v_gene: TRBV12-3/TRBV12-4
CDR3nt: TGTGCCAGCAGTGGCTTTGGGCGGGACGGCGAAGGTTTT
CDR3aa: CASSGFGRDGEGF

abundance: -
d_gene: TRBD1
j_gene: TRBJ1-5
v_gene: TRBV2
CDR3nt: TGTGCCAGCAGTAAGGACAGGCAGGTTGGGGGTCAGCCCCAGCATTTT
CDR3aa: CASSKDRQVGGQPQHF

abundance: -
d_gene: -
j_gene: TRBJ1-1
v_gene: TRBV29-1
CDR3nt: TGCAGCGTTGAGGGGGCCGGTTTCGAAGCTTTCTTT
CDR3aa: CSVEGAGFEAFF

abundance: once
d_gene: TRBD1
j_gene: TRBJ1-1
v_gene: TRBV19
CDR3nt: TGTGCCAGTAGTATAAGCCGGGACAGAATTGAAGCTTTCTTT
CDR3aa: CASSISRDRIEAFF

abundance: -
d_gene: -
j_gene: TRBJ2-6
v_gene: TRBV5-4
CDR3nt: TGTGCCAGCAGCCGGGACCCGTCGTCTGGGGCCAACGTCCTGACTTTC
CDR3aa: CASSRDPSSGANVLTF

abundance: once
d_gene: TRBD1
j_gene: TRBJ2-2
v_gene: TRBV6-5
CDR3nt: TGTGCCAGCATGGGGGCTAGGGGGCTTGGCGGGGAGCTGTTTTTT
CDR3aa: CASMGARGLGGELFF

abundance: -
d_gene: -
j_gene: TRBJ2-3
v_gene: TRBV25-1
CDR3nt: TGTGCCAGCAGTGGGAGCACAGATACGCAGTATTTT
CDR3aa: CASSGSTDTQYF

abundance: few
d_gene: -
j_gene: TRBJ1-6
v_gene: TRBV3-1/TRBV3-2
CDR3nt: TGTGCCAGCAGCAGGACGGGTACGCCCCTCCACTTT
CDR3aa: CASSRTGTPLHF

abundance: -
d_gene: -
j_gene: TRBJ1-1
v_gene: TRBV6-5
CDR3nt: TGTGCCAGCAGTAGAACGACGGGTGTGGAAGCTTTCTTT
CDR3aa: CASSRTTGVEAFF

abundance: -
d_gene: -
j_gene: TRBJ1-1
v_gene: TRBV28
CDR3nt: TGTGCCAGCAGTCTCCAAACAAACGCGGCTCAAGCTTTCTTT
CDR3aa: CASSLQTNAAQAFF

abundance: few
d_gene: -
j_gene: TRBJ1-1
v_gene: TRBV11-3
CDR3nt: TGTGCCAGCAACAAAATCGGCGGGGGTCCGGGCACTGAAGCTTTCTTT
CDR3aa: CASNKIGGGPGTEAFF

abundance: -
d_gene: TRBD1
j_gene: TRBJ1-2
v_gene: TRBV7-2
CDR3nt: TGTGCCAGCAGCGCGACCCAAAGGGGGCCCTATGGCTACACCTTC
CDR3aa: CASSATQRGPYGYTF

abundance: -
d_gene: -
j_gene: TRBJ2-5
v_gene: TRBV7-8
CDR3nt: TGTGCCAGCAGCTACCAAATGGCGGGGGCGGATGAGACCCAGTACTTC
CDR3aa: CASSYQMAGADETQYF

abundance: -
d_gene: -
j_gene: TRBJ1-1
v_gene: TRBV3-1/TRBV3-2
CDR3nt: TGTGCCAGCAGCCAATCCTTTGGAGGGCGGGTGTGGGGAGCTTTCTTT
CDR3aa: CASSQSFGGRVWGAFF

abundance: -
d_gene: -
j_gene: TRBJ1-6
v_gene: TRBV4-1
CDR3nt: TGCGCCAGCAGCCAAGTGGAGTACTCCGTGCTGGGTGATTCACCCCTCCACTTT
CDR3aa: CASSQVEYSVLGDSPLHF

abundance: -
d_gene: -
j_gene: TRBJ2-4
v_gene: TRBV6-6
CDR3nt: TGTGCCAGCAGTTCCGCAGGTTTTTTCAACATTCAGTACTTC
CDR3aa: CASSSAGFFNIQYF

abundance: -
d_gene: -
j_gene: TRBJ1-1
v_gene: TRBV29-1
CDR3nt: TGCAGCGTTGTAGGACAGTTCGGGACTGAAGCTTTCTTT
CDR3aa: CSVVGQFGTEAFF

abundance: -
d_gene: -
j_gene: TRBJ1-5
v_gene: TRBV19
CDR3nt: TGTGCCAGTAGTATTAATAGTGGGGTTAGAAATCAGCCCCAGCATTTT
CDR3aa: CASSINSGVRNQPQHF

abundance: few
d_gene: -
j_gene: TRBJ2-5
v_gene: TRBV18
CDR3nt: TGTGCCAGCTCACCCCGCGGGGCCTCGGAAGAGACCCAGTACTTC
CDR3aa: CASSPRGASEETQYF

abundance: -
d_gene: -
j_gene: TRBJ1-2
v_gene: TRBV7-2
CDR3nt: TGTGCCAGCAGCTTAGGCAAGGAATTCTATGGCTACACCTTC
CDR3aa: CASSLGKEFYGYTF

abundance: -
d_gene: -
j_gene: TRBJ1-1
v_gene: TRBV5-4
CDR3nt: TGTGCCAGCAGCTTGATCGTGACCCAGAACACTGAAGCTTTCTTT
CDR3aa: CASSLIVTQNTEAFF

abundance: -
d_gene: -
j_gene: TRBJ1-1
v_gene: TRBV5-1
CDR3nt: TGCGCCAGCAGCCAACAGCTGGCCACTGAAGCTTTCTTT
CDR3aa: CASSQQLATEAFF

abundance: -
d_gene: -
j_gene: TRBJ2-2
v_gene: TRBV28
CDR3nt: TGTGCCAGCAGTTTAAACAGTATGGTTTCCGGGGAGCTGTTTTTT
CDR3aa: CASSLNSMVSGELFF

abundance: once
d_gene: -
j_gene: TRBJ1-4
v_gene: TRBV19
CDR3nt: TGTGCCAGTAGCACAGGTTTCTTTGAAAAACTGTTTTTT
CDR3aa: CASSTGFFEKLFF

abundance: -
d_gene: -
j_gene: TRBJ1-2
v_gene: TRBV2
CDR3nt: TGTGCCAGCAGTGAAACGACAGGCTATGGCTACACCTTC
CDR3aa: CASSETTGYGYTF

abundance: -
d_gene: TRBD1
j_gene: TRBJ1-2
v_gene: TRBV6-5
CDR3nt: TGTGCCAGCACCCTGGACAGGCGAGCTAACTATGGCTACACCTTC
CDR3aa: CASTLDRRANYGYTF

abundance: -
d_gene: TRBD1
j_gene: TRBJ2-3
v_gene: TRBV7-2
CDR3nt: TGTGCCAGCAGCTTAGAGTCCGGTGGCAGGAGGACAGGTACGCAGTATTTT
CDR3aa: CASSLESGGRRTGTQYF

abundance: -
d_gene: -
j_gene: TRBJ2-7
v_gene: TRBV7-2
CDR3nt: TGTGCCAGCAGCTTAGCGGAGGAGGGAGGCGAGCAGTACTTC
CDR3aa: CASSLAEEGGEQYF

abundance: -
d_gene: -
j_gene: TRBJ1-5
v_gene: TRBV4-3
CDR3nt: TGCGCCAGCAGCCAAGATCTTGGTGCTTTGGGTGACAGCCGATCCGCGTCCCAGCATTTT
CDR3aa: CASSQDLGALGDSRSASQHF

abundance: -
d_gene: -
j_gene: TRBJ1-4
v_gene: TRBV12-3/TRBV12-4
CDR3nt: TGTGCCAGCAGGCCAACAGGAAGGGGAAAACTGTTTTTT
CDR3aa: CASRPTGRGKLFF